This TCR beta chain was sequenced for a study of T-cell memory formation after mild COVID-19 (dated by TCRdb to 2020 to 2022). In the study overall: TCR sequence clusters from the two donors were found to be largely donor specific. Longitudinal TCRalpha and TCRbeta repertoire sequencing tracked T-cell clones expanding and contracting after mild COVID-19 in two donors. The cohort comprised two young, previously healthy adult volunteers, one female and one male. Here is what the overall study found, with its caveats: Whether the second-wave clones peaking on day 37 were SARS-CoV-2 specific was not confirmed. Clones that contracted from day 15 to 85 showed balanced CD4/CD8 phenotypes, whereas a second wave of clones that expanded from day 15 to 37 leaned towards CD4+. Some responding clones were detected in pre-infection memory, suggesting pre-existing cross-reactive memory T cells joined the SARS-CoV-2 response. Contracting CD4+ clones appeared mostly in the CM and EM memory subsets, whereas CD8+ clones were enriched in EMRA. The study included only a couple of mild cases, and larger cohorts that include severe cases with pre-infection samples were judged to be necessary.

Reads for this sample came from an Illumina NovaSeq 6000. TCRalpha and TCRbeta cDNA libraries were constructed by 5'RACE with constant-segment primers, with sample barcodes and unique molecular identifiers being introduced. Trizol reagent was used to extract RNA from every sample. Library amplification was performed in two PCR steps, and a second sample barcode and Illumina TruSeq adapters were introduced in the second step. Sequencing of libraries was performed on an Illumina NovaSeq with 2 x 150 bp paired-end reads. In the source study's methods: Demultiplexing of reads and collapsing into UMI-guided consensus sequences were performed with migec v1.2.7. With mixcr v2.1.11, UMI consensuses were aligned to TRA and TRB V and J templates and assembled into clonotypes. Clonotypes were classified as expanded or contracted when called significant by both edgeR and NoisET, with noise models trained on biological replicates. For edgeR calls, a false discovery rate-adjusted p below 0.01 and a log2 fold-change threshold of 1 were applied. As an exploratory analysis of dynamics, max-normalized trajectories of the 1000 most abundant clonotypes were examined with PCA combined with hierarchical clustering. The CD4 or CD8 phenotype of responding clones was assigned using the separately sequenced CD4+ and CD8+ repertoires. The public reads were reprocessed in TCRdb via fastp at Q25 and MiXCR, keeping in-frame beta chains. Identical CDR3 protein sequences are pooled into one entry, listed with their most common genes and DNA. These V and J calls rely on TCRdb rather than the paper's analysis. The sample has 450,000 to 650,000 distinct CDR3 sequences on record, less than 25% of them singletons. Clones ranked in the top ten supply approximately 8.4% of the sample.

The germline V and J ends show losses of 5 bases and 5 bases respectively, and no gene match explains 7 bases of the junction. Including cysteine and phenylalanine, the CDR3 has 15 amino acids. The retained sequence is limited to the CDR3, 45 bases, with the frame set at the first base. A remark on this clonotype: It has no known antigen specificity. No much larger clone exists at a distance of one base, and base qualities are not known.

Ficoll-Paque density gradient centrifugation was the method used to isolate PBMCs. The sequence is built from TRBV12-3 or TRBV12-4 and TRBJ2-2; 8 junctional bases match TRBD1. Material for sequencing was PBMCs or a T cell subset sorted from them (not recorded which). This receptor was taken from an adult woman who had mild COVID-19 (a few samples of this study predate the infection). The sample titles of this study are shuffled in the database, so cell type and time point are left out; the donor was told from shared clones. CDR3 reads: CASSQRTGNTGELFF. The sequenced DNA: TGTGCCAGCAGTCAAAGGACAGGGAATACCGGGGAGCTGTTTTTT.